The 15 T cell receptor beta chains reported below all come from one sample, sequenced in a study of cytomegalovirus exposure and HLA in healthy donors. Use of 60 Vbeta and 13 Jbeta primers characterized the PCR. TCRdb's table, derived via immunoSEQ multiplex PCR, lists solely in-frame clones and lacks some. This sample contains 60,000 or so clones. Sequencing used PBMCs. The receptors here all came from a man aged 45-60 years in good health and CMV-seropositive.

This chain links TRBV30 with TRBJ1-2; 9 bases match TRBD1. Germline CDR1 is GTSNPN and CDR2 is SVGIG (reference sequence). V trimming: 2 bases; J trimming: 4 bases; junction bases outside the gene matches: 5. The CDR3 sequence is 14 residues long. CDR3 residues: CAWSPGTGTYGYTF. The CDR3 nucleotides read TGTGCCTGGAGTCCCGGGACAGGGACCTATGGCTACACCTTC.

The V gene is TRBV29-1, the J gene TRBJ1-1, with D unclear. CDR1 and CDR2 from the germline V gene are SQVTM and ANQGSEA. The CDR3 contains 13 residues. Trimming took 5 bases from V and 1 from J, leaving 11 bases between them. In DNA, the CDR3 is TGCAGCGTTTGGGAGTTAAGGAACACTGAAGCTTTCTTT. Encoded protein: CSVWELRNTEAFF.

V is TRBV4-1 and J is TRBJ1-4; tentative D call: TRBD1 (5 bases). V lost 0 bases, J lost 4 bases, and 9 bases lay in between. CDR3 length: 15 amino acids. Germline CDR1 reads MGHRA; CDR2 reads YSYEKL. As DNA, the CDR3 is TGCGCCAGCAGCCAAGATCACAGGAGTAATGAAAAACTGTTTTTT. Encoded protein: CASSQDHRSNEKLFF.

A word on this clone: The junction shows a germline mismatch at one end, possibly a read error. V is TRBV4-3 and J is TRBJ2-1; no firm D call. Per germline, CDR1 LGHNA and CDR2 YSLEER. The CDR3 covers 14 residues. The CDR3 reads CASSRVSSDNEQFF. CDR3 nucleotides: TGCGCCAGCAGCCGTGTTTCCTCCGACAATGAGCAGTTCTTC.

The CDR3 reads CASSPKRSSGSAYEQYF. CDR3 nucleotides: TGTGCCAGCAGCCCAAAGCGAAGCAGCGGGAGCGCCTACGAGCAGTACTTC. The gene calls are TRBV7-2 and TRBJ2-7; TRBD2 matches at 8 bases. The CDR3 is 17 residues long. Germline V CDR1 and CDR2: SGHTA, FQGNSA. The junction had 14 bases not matched to a gene; V was cut back by 5 bases and J by 2 bases.

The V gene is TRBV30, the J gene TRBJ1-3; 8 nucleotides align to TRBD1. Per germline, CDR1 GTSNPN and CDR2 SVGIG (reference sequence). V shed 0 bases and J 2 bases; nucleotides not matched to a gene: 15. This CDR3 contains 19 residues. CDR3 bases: TGTGCCTGGAGTGTACGAGTCGTTGGGCAGGGGGCGGCTGGAAACACCATATATTTT. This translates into CAWSVRVVGQGAAGNTIYF.

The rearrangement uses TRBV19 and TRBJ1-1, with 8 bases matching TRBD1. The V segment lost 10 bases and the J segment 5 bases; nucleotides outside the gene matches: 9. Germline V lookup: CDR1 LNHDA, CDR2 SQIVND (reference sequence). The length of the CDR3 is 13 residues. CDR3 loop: CATSDRVGTEAFF. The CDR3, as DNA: TGTGCCACCTCGGACAGGGTTGGAACTGAAGCTTTCTTT.

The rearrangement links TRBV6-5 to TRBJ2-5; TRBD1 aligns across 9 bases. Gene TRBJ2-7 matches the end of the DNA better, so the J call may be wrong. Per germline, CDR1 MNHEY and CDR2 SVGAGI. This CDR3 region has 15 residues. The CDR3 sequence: CASSHNRDRDYEQYF. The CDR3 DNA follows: TGTGCCAGCAGTCACAACCGGGACAGGGACTACGAGCAGTACTTC.

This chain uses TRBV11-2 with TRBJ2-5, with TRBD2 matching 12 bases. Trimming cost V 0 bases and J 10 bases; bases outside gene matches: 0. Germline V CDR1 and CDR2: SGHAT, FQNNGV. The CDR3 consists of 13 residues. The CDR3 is CASSLETSGGQYF. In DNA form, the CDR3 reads TGTGCCAGCAGCTTAGAGACTAGCGGGGGCCAGTACTTC.

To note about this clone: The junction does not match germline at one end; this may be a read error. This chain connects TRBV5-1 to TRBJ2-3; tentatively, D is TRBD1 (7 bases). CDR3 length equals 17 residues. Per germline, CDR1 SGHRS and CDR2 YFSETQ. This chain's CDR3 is CASSLATTGRGTDKQYF. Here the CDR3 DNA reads TGCGCCAGCAGCTTGGCCACGACAGGGCGCGGGACAGATAAGCAGTATTTT.

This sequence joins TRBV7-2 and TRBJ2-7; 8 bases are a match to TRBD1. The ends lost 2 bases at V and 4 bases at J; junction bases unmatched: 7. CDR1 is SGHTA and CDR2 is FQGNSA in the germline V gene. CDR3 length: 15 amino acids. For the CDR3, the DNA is TGTGCCAGCAGCTTATTTCAGGGGGCGCGATACGAGCAGTACTTC. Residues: CASSLFQGARYEQYF.

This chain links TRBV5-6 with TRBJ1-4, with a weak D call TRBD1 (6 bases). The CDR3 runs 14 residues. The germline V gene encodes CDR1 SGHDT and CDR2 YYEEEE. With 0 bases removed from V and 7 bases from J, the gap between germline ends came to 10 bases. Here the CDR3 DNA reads TGTGCCAGCAGCTTGGCAGGGGCGGGTGAAAAACTGTTTTTT. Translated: CASSLAGAGEKLFF.

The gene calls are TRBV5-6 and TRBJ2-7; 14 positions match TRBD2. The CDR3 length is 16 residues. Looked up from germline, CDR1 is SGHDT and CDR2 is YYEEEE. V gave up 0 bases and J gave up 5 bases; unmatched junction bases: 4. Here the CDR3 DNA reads TGTGCCAGCAGCTTGGGGGGACTAGCGGGAGATGACGAGCAGTACTTC. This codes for CASSLGGLAGDDEQYF.

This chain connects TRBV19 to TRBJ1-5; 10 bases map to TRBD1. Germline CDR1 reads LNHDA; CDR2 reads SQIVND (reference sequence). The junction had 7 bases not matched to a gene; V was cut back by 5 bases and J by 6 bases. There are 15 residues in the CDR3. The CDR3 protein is CASSSGQGITQPQHF. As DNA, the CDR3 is TGTGCCAGTAGTTCGGGACAGGGGATCACTCAGCCCCAGCATTTT.

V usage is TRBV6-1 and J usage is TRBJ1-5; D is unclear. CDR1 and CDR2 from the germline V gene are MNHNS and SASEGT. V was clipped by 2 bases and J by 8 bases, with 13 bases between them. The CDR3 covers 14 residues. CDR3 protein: CASSENSNVEPQHF. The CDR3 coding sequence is TGTGCCAGCAGTGAAAACTCTAATGTAGAGCCCCAGCATTTT.